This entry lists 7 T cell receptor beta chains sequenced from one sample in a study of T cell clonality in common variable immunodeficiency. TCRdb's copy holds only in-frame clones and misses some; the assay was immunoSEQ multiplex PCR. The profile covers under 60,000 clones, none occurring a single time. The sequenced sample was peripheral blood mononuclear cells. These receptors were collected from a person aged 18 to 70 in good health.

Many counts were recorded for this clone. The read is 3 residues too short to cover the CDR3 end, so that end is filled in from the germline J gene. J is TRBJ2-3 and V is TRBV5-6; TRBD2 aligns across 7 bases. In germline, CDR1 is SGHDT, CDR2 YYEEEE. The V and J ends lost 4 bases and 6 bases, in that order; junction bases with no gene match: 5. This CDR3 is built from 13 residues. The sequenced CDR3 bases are TGTGCCAGCAGCGCAGCGGGGTGGGATACG. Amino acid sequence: CASSAAGWDT. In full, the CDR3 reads CASSAAGWDTQYF.

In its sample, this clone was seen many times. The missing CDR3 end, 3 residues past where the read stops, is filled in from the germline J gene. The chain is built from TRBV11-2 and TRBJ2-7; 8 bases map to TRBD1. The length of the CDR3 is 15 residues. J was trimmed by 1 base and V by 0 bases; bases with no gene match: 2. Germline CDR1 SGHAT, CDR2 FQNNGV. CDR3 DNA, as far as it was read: TGTGCCAGCAGCTTAGAGCAGGGGGCATCCTACGAG. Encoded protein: CASSLEQGASYE. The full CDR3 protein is CASSLEQGASYEQYF.

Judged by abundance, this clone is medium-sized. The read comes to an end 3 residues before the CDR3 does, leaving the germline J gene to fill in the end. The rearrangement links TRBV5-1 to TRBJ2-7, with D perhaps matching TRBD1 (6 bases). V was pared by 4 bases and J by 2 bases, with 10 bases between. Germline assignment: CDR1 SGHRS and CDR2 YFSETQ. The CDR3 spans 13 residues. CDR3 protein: CASSQGTTYEQYF. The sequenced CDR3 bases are TGCGCCAGCAGCCAAGGGACAACCTACGAG.

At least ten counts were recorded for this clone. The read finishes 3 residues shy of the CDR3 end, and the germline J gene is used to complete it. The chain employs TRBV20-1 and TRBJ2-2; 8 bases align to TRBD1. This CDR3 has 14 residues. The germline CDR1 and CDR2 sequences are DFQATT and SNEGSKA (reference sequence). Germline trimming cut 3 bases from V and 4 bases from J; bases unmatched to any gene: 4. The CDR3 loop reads CSASNTGGTGELFF. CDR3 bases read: TGCAGTGCTAGCAATACAGGGGGCACCGGGGAG.

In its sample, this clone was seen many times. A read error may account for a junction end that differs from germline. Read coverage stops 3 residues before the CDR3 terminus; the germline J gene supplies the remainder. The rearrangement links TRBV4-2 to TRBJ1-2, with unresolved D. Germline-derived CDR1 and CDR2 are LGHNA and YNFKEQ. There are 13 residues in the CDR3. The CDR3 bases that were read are TGCGCCAGCAGCCAAGGAGAGGGCTCTGGC. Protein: CASSQGEGSG. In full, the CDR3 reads CASSQGEGSGYTF.

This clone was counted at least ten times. The CDR3: CASSFGGNRYNEQFF. The CDR3 DNA, read in part, is TGTGCCAGCAGTTTTGGCGGGAATAGGTACAATGAG. The chain couples TRBV12-3 or TRBV12-4 to TRBJ2-1, with D possibly matching TRBD2 (6 bases). The read comes to an end 3 residues before the CDR3 does, leaving the germline J gene to fill in the end. Trimming left V 3 bases short and J 4 bases short, with 13 bases between. The CDR3 is 15 residues long.

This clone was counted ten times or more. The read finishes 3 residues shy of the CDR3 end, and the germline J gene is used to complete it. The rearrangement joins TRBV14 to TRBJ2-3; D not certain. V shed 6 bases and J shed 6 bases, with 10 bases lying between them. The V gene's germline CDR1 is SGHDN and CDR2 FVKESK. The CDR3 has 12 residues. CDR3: CASSFTSDTQYF. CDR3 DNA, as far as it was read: TGTGCCAGCAGTTTTACATCGGATACG.